These 22 T cell receptor beta chains were all obtained from the same sample, sequenced in a study of blood T cell repertoires in COVID-19. Assay: immunoSEQ multiplex PCR; the TCRdb copy retains only in-frame clones and omits some. Here the sample spans roughly 30,000 clones, roughly nine tenths being singletons. Sequenced sample: peripheral blood. These receptors originate from a man between 60 and 70 years old with acute or convalescent COVID-19.

Judged by abundance, this clone is medium-sized. The chain employs TRBV5-8 and TRBJ2-7, with D possibly TRBD2 on 5 matching bases. This CDR3 is built from 13 residues. V gave up 4 bases and J gave up 3 bases, with 11 bases separating them. From germline, CDR1 is SGHTS and CDR2 YDEGEE. The CDR3, as DNA: TGTGCCAGCAGCGCCCGAGAGGGCTACGAGCAGTACGTC. It is translated as CASSAREGYEQYV.

This chain connects TRBV7-2 to TRBJ2-3, with 7 bases fitting TRBD1. V lost 5 bases, J lost 1 base, and 6 bases stayed unmatched. The germline V gene has CDR1 SGHTA and CDR2 FQGNSA. This CDR3 contains 15 residues. CDR3 amino acids: CASSARQGGTDTQYF. The CDR3 bases are TGTGCCAGCAGCGCGAGACAGGGCGGCACAGATACGCAGTATTTT. The full variable domain, rest sourced from reference TRBV7-2 and TRBJ2-3, is GAGVSQSPSNKVTEKGKDVELRCDPISGHTALYWYRQSLGQGLEFLIYFQGNSAPDKSGLPSDRFSAERTGGSVSTLTIQRTQQEDSAVYLCASSARQGGTDTQYFGPGTRLTVL.

The J gene is TRBJ2-1, the V gene TRBV19; 15 bases are shared with TRBD2. V lost 7 bases to trimming and J lost 10 bases; unmatched junction nucleotides: 8. CDR3 size: 15 residues. Germline values: CDR1 LNHDA, CDR2 SQIVND (reference sequence). DNA of the CDR3: TGTGCCAGTATACGGACTAGCGGGAGGGCTGGGGAGCAGTTCTTC. Protein product: CASIRTSGRAGEQFF.

This rearrangement joins TRBV18 to TRBJ2-3; no clear D. Germline V gene sequence: CDR1 KGHSH, CDR2 LQKENI. The CDR3 totals 14 residues. The V and J ends lost 0 bases and 2 bases respectively, with 6 bases between them. Here the CDR3 reads CASSPPAYTDTQYF. The CDR3 region has the DNA TGTGCCAGCTCACCACCGGCTTACACAGATACGCAGTATTTT.

The chain recombines TRBV18 with TRBJ2-1; a weak D match, TRBD2 (6 bases). CDR1 is KGHSH and CDR2 is LQKENI in the germline V gene. There are 15 residues in the CDR3. V shed 4 bases and J shed 6 bases, with 16 bases lying between them. CDR3 protein: CASSRGDGEINEQFF. CDR3 in DNA: TGTGCCAGCTCACGGGGGGATGGTGAAATCAATGAGCAGTTCTTC.

The gene calls are TRBV6-1 and TRBJ1-6; D may be TRBD1 (5 bases). The germline V gene encodes CDR1 MNHNS and CDR2 SASEGT. V was shortened by 2 bases and J by 9 bases, with 17 bases between the two germline ends. CDR3 length: 16 residues. CDR3 protein: CASSEMTDLYFSPLHF. The CDR3 DNA is TGTGCCAGCAGTGAAATGACAGACCTGTACTTTTCACCCCTCCACTTT.

This chain uses TRBV11-3 with TRBJ1-1; D unresolved. The CDR3 extends over 15 amino acids. The germline V gene encodes CDR1 SGHNT and CDR2 YENEEA. V gave up 1 base and J gave up 5 bases, with 14 bases separating them. CDR3 sequence (DNA): TGTGCCAGCAGCTTAGGAAGTATGCGGCGAACTGAAGCTTTCTTT. The encoded protein is CASSLGSMRRTEAFF.

The chain employs TRBV6-2 or TRBV6-3 and TRBJ1-1; a possible D gene is TRBD1 (6 bases). The ends were cut back, 6 bases at V and 1 base at J, with 18 bases in the middle. The germline CDR1 and CDR2 sequences are MNHEY and SVGEGT. CDR3 length equals 16 residues. DNA for the CDR3: TGTGCCAGCAGCCCTTTGGTCGGACAGCGGAACACTGAAGCTTTCTTT. Translating gives CASSPLVGQRNTEAFF.

V usage is TRBV27 and J usage is TRBJ2-7; D uncertain. CDR1 is MNHEY and CDR2 is SMNVEV in the germline V gene (reference sequence). The CDR3 sequence is 13 residues long. V lost 4 bases and J 3 bases, leaving 10 bases between the germline ends. The CDR3 loop is CASSWARFYEQYF. The CDR3 nucleotides are TGTGCCAGCAGTTGGGCCCGTTTCTACGAGCAGTACTTC.

This chain uses TRBV5-1 with TRBJ2-1; 7 nucleotides agree with TRBD2. Germline V gene data show CDR1 as SGHRS and CDR2 as YFSETQ. CDR3 length: 15 amino acids. V lost 2 bases, J lost 3 bases, and 5 bases stayed unmatched. The CDR3 region is CASSFLAEIYNEQFF. The CDR3, as DNA: TGCGCCAGCAGCTTTCTAGCGGAGATCTACAATGAGCAGTTCTTC.

This clone appeared a single time. The chain combines TRBV4-1 with TRBJ1-1, with 8 bases aligning to TRBD1. Germline values: CDR1 MGHRA, CDR2 YSYEKL. The CDR3 has 15 amino acids. V was clipped by 1 base and J by 4 bases; unmatched bases: 5. CDR3 residues: CASSQGTGGATEAFF. DNA for the CDR3: TGCGCCAGCAGCCAAGGAACAGGGGGGGCCACTGAAGCTTTCTTT.

The CDR3 bases are TGTGCCAGCAGTGAACTCAGGATGGTTAGTGAGCAGTACGTC. Amino acid sequence: CASSELRMVSEQYV. The chain links TRBV6-1 to TRBJ2-7; D uncertain. Trimming took off 2 bases at V and 7 bases at J, with 15 bases between the two ends. CDR3 length: 14 residues. Germline-derived CDR1 and CDR2 are MNHNS and SASEGT.

The chain's CDR3 is CASSHLRGSREQYF. The CDR3 nucleotides read TGCGCCAGCAGCCATCTCAGGGGTTCACGCGAGCAGTACTTC. The chain links TRBV4-1 to TRBJ2-7; possibly TRBD1 for D (6 bases). The CDR3 length is 14 residues. Trimming removed 3 bases at V and 6 bases at J, with 15 bases between. In germline, CDR1 is MGHRA, CDR2 YSYEKL.

The V gene is TRBV19, the J gene TRBJ2-1; 12 bases map to TRBD1. The V gene end was trimmed by 5 bases and the J gene end by 9 bases; junction bases not matched to a gene: 11. This CDR3 contains 16 residues. Germline assignment: CDR1 LNHDA and CDR2 SQIVND (reference sequence). The CDR3 region has the DNA TGTGCCAGTAGTGACCCGGGGACAGGGGGCATAGGTGAGCAGTTCTTC. Translating gives CASSDPGTGGIGEQFF.

V usage is TRBV28 and J usage is TRBJ1-1; perhaps TRBD1 as D (5 bases). Trimming shortened V by 2 bases and J by 3 bases, and 13 bases separated the two germline ends. CDR1 is MDHEN, CDR2 SYDVKM, per germline. There are 15 residues in the CDR3. CDR3 sequence reads: CASSLGSGQDTEAFF. The DNA for the CDR3 is TGTGCCAGCAGTTTAGGTTCAGGGCAGGACACTGAAGCTTTCTTT.

This chain connects TRBV2 to TRBJ2-2; 9 bases are a match to TRBD2. Germline CDR1 reads SNHLY; CDR2 reads FYNNEI. The CDR3 sequence is 17 residues long. V trimming: 5 bases; J trimming: 7 bases; junction bases outside the gene matches: 14. The DNA of the CDR3 is TGTGCCAGCAGTCCCCGCGCGGCGGGAGGGCCCGGCGGGGAGCTGTTTTTT. Its protein is CASSPRAAGGPGGELFF.

The rearrangement links TRBV5-6 to TRBJ1-4; D unclear. The CDR3 loop spans 13 amino acids. CDR1 and CDR2 from the germline V gene are SGHDT and YYEEEE. The V end lost 0 bases, the J end lost 5 bases, and 5 bases lay between the germline ends. Here the CDR3 reads CASSLDRNEKLFF. Written as DNA, the CDR3 is TGTGCCAGCAGCTTGGACAGAAATGAAAAACTGTTTTTT.

J is TRBJ2-7 and V is TRBV7-5; the table's D call, TRBD1, has no DNA check behind it. TRBV7-5 corresponds to a pseudogene. The CDR3 extends over 15 amino acids. CDR3 in DNA: TGTGCCAGAAGCTCCCACACGGCTTTGGGGCTCGAGCAGTACGTC. Translated, it gives CARSSHTALGLEQYV.

The V call is TRBV6-6, the J call TRBJ1-3; D is unclear. Trimming took 10 bases from V and 2 from J, leaving 6 bases between them. The germline V gene encodes CDR1 MNHNY and CDR2 SVGAGI (reference sequence). CDR3 length: 11 amino acids. CDR3 amino acids: CATLAGNTIYF. Here the CDR3 DNA reads TGTGCCACCCTTGCTGGAAACACCATATATTTT.

This clone was picked up one time. This chain joins TRBV21-1 and TRBJ2-5; the table's D call of TRBD1 was not tested on the DNA. TRBV21-1 is an annotated pseudogene. The CDR3 consists of 14 residues. CDR3 region: CASSLVTGWETQYF. DNA of the CDR3: TGTGCCAGCAGTTTAGTTACAGGGTGGGAGACCCAGTACTTC.

The rearrangement joins TRBV4-1 to TRBJ1-1; TRBD1 is a possible D gene (5 bases). The germline V and J ends were trimmed by 6 bases and 0 bases, with 11 bases remaining between them. The CDR3 covers 14 residues. Germline CDR1 MGHRA, CDR2 YSYEKL. The chain's CDR3 is CASRSPTVNTEAFF. The CDR3 nucleotides read TGCGCCAGCAGGTCCCCGACAGTGAACACTGAAGCTTTCTTT.

This chain joins TRBV12-3 or TRBV12-4 and TRBJ1-1; 8 bases map to TRBD1. The CDR3 runs 13 residues. V gave up 6 bases and J gave up 6 bases; unmatched junction bases: 6. The CDR3 loop reads CASSQTTGAEAFF. The CDR3, as DNA: TGTGCCAGCAGCCAAACGACAGGGGCTGAAGCTTTCTTT.